This T cell receptor beta chain derives from a study of chemoradiotherapy in HPV16-positive cancers. Libraries were prepared by immunoSEQ multiplex PCR; TCRdb keeps only in-frame clonotypes and omits some of them. This table has 550 to 850 clones, about nine tenths appearing once. Trimming removed 0 bases from V and 3 bases from J; junction bases left unmatched: 5. The V gene's germline CDR1 is MGHRA and CDR2 YSYEKL. The CDR3 totals 15 residues. This sequence joins TRBV4-1 and TRBJ2-7; 7 nucleotides align to TRBD1. Sequencing used tumor tissue, obtained from a patient who underwent chemoradiotherapy. The receptor was derived from a human donor with HPV-associated anogenital cancer. CDR3 in amino acids: CASSQDEGAIYEQYF. In nucleotides, the CDR3 is TGCGCCAGCAGCCAAGATGAGGGGGCGATCTACGAGCAGTACTTC.